This TCR beta chain was sequenced for a study of blood T cell repertoires in COVID-19. In the study overall: Sources were T cells, B-cell-depleted T cells, or PBMCs; the material itself was cDNA or gDNA.

V trimming: 0 bases; J trimming: 4 bases; junction bases outside the gene matches: 8. Germline values: CDR1 LGHNT, CDR2 FRNRAP. This CDR3 is built from 17 residues. Original processing methods: Amplification of reference gene primers provided the estimated nucleated cell counts. Sequencing used immunoSEQ multiplex PCR; TCRdb keeps in-frame clones, though not all of them. For V, J and clone size, that table is used; D and trimming come from the DNA. This table holds around 310,000 clones, 90% found once. The sequencing input was peripheral blood. The receptor was isolated from a woman between 40 and 55 years old with COVID-19, enrolled during active disease. The chain links TRBV12-5 to TRBJ2-2; 7 positions agree with TRBD2. The CDR3 region has the DNA TGTGCTAGTGGTTTGGTACTAAGGACTAGTCCCACCGGGGAGCTGTTTTTT. Encoded protein: CASGLVLRTSPTGELFF.